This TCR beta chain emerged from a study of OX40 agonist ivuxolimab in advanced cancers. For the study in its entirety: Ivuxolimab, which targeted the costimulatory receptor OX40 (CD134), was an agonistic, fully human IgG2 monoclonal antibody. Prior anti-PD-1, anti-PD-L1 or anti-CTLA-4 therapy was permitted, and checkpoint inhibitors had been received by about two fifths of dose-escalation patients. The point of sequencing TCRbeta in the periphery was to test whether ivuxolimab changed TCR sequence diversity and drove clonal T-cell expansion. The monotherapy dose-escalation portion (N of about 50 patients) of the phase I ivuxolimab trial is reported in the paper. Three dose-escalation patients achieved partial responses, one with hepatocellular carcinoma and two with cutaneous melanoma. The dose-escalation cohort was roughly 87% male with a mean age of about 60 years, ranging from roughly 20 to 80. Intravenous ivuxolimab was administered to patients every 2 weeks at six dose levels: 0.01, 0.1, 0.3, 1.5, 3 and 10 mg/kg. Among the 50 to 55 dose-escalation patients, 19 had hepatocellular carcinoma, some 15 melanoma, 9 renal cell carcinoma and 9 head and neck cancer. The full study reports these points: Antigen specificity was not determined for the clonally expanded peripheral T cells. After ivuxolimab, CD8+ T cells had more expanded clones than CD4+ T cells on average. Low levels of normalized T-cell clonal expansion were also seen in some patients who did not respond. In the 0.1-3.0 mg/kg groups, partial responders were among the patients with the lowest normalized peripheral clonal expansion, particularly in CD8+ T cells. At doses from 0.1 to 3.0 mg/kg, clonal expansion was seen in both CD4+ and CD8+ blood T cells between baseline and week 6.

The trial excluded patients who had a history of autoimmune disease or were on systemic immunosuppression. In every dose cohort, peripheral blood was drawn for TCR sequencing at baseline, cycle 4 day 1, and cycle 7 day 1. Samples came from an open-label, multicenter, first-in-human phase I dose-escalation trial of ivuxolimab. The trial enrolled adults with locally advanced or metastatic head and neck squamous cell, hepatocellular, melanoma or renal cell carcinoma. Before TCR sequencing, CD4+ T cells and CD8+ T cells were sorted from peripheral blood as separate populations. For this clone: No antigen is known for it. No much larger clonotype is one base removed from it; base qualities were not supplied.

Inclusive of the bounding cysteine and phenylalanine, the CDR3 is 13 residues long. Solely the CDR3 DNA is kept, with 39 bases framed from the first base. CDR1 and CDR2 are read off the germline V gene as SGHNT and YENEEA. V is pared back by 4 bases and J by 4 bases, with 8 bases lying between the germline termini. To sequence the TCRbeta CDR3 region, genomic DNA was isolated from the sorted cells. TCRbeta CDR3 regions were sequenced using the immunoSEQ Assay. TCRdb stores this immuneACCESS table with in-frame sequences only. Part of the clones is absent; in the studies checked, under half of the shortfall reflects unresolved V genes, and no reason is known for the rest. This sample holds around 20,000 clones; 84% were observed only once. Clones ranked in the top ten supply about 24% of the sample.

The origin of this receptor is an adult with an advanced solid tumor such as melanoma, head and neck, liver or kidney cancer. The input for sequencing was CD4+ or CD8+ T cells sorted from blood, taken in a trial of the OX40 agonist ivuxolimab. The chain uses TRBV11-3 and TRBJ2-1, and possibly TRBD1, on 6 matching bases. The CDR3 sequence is CASSSQGYNEQFF. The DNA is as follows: TGTGCCAGCAGCTCCCAGGGGTACAATGAGCAGTTCTTC.